This T cell receptor (beta chain) derives from a study of T cells after yellow fever vaccination. The table lists this clonotype with a few counts. For TCR, cDNA came from 5'RACE template switching, which added a universal primer site and UMIs. Each CDR3 protein gets one entry after TCRdb re-called the 5' RACE reads with MiXCR. The sample contains under 350,000 distinct CDR3 sequences, approximately 4% of which appear only once. The material was PBMCs, obtained 5 days after the yellow fever booster vaccination. This clonotype originated in a man between 18 and 35 years old who received the YFV17D yellow fever vaccine.

The CDR3: CSASIGQTNSPLHF. The CDR3 bases are TGCAGTGCTAGTATTGGCCAAACTAATTCACCCCTCCACTTT. The rearrangement uses TRBV20-1 and TRBJ1-6; D not certain. CDR1 is DFQATT and CDR2 is SNEGSKA in the germline V gene (reference sequence). Trimming took 3 bases from V and 6 from J, leaving 12 bases between them. The length of the CDR3 is 14 residues.